Detailed here is one T cell receptor (beta chain). Its antigen remains unidentified. The record originates from a study of T cell responses to AZD1222 COVID-19 vaccine. General study points: CD4 TCRs linked to vaccination spanned spike, dominating at 160-218 and 743-854. White British ancestry dominated among donors, who included more females, and clonal diversity was possibly underestimated.

The assay was immunoSEQ multiplex PCR, and TCRdb's table has in-frame clones only and misses some. The sample lists 150,000 to 190,000 clones, around 85% occurring once. The clonotype comes from an adult who had recovered from COVID-19. Material: peripheral blood, obtained after recovery from COVID-19.

The CDR3 nucleotides are TGCGCCAGCAGCTTGGACTACGGGAAAGAGACCCAGTACTTC. This translates into CASSLDYGKETQYF. This sequence joins TRBV5-1 and TRBJ2-5; tentatively, D is TRBD2 (5 bases). Looked up from germline, CDR1 is SGHRS and CDR2 is YFSETQ. The V end was cut by 0 bases, the J end by 3 bases, with 9 bases between. The CDR3 totals 14 residues. The entire variable domain, with the rest obtained from reference TRBV5-1 and TRBJ2-5, is as follows: KAGVTQTPRYLIKTRGQQVTLSCSPISGHRSVSWYQQTPGQGLQFLFEYFSETQRNKGNFPGRFSGRQFSNSRSEMNVSTLELGDSALYLCASSLDYGKETQYFGPGTRLLVL.